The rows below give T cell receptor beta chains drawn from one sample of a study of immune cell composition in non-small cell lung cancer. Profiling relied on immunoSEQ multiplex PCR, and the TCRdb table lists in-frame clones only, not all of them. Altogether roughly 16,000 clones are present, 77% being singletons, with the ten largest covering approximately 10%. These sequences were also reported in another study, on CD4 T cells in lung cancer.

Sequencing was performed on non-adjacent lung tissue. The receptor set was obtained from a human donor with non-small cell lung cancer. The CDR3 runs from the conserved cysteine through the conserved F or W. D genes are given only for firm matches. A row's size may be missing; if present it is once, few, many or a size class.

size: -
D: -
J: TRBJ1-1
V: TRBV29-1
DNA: TGCAGCGTTAATACAGGGTTTCTCGGTCTGACTGAAGCTTTCTTT
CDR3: CSVNTGFLGLTEAFF

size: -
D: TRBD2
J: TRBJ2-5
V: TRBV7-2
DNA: TGTGCCAGCAGCTTAGTGGGTAGCGGGGGGCTCCAAGAGACCCAGTACTTC
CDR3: CASSLVGSGGLQETQYF

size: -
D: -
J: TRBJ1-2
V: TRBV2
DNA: TGTGCCAGTTCTCAAAATGGACAGCTCGCTGGCTACACCTTC
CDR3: CASSQNGQLAGYTF

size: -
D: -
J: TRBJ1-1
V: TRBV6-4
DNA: TGTGCCAGGGGAACGAGGGGCACTGAAGCTTTCTTT
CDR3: CARGTRGTEAFF

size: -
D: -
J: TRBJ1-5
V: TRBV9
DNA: TGTGCCAGCAGCCTTGGGTTTAGGGGGGATCAGCCCCAGCATTTT
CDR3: CASSLGFRGDQPQHF

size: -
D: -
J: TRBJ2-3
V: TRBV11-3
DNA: TGTGCCAGCAGAGTGGACAACACAGATACGCAGTATTTT
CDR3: CASRVDNTDTQYF

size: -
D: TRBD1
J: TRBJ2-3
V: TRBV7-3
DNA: TGTGCCAGCAGCTCATCGAGGGGGCCCACAGATACGCAGTATTTT
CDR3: CASSSSRGPTDTQYF

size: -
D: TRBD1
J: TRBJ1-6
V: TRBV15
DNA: TGTGCCACCAGCGATAAGGGGACAGGATATAATTCACCCCTCCACTTT
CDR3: CATSDKGTGYNSPLHF

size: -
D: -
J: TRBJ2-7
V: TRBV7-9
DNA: TGTGCCAGCAGCTTAGGGACAGTCCGAGGGGAGCAGTACTTC
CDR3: CASSLGTVRGEQYF

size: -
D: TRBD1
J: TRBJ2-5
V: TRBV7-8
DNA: TGTGCCAGCAGCGATAGACAGGGAACGGAGACCCAGTACTTC
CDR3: CASSDRQGTETQYF

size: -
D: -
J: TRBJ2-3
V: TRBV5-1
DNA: TGCGCCAGCAGCTTGGGGGGCGGGACAGATACGCAGTATTTT
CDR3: CASSLGGGTDTQYF

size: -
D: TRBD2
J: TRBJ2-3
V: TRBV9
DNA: TGTGCCAGCAGCGCTGGACTAGCGAGGATCACAGATACGCAGTATTTT
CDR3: CASSAGLARITDTQYF

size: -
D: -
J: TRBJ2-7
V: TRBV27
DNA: TGTGCCAGCAGTTCCTCAGCCTACGAGCAGTACTTC
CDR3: CASSSSAYEQYF

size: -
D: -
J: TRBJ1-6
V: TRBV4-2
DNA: TGTGCCAGCAGCCTGAGGACAGATTCACCCCTCCACTTT
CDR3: CASSLRTDSPLHF

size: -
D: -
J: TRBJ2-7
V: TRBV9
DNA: TGTGCCAGCAGCGTAGGAGGGACACCCTCCTACGAGCAGTACTTC
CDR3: CASSVGGTPSYEQYF

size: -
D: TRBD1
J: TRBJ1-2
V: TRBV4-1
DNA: TGCGCCAGCAGCCAAGTTGCCGGGACAGGGGTGTACGGCTACACCTTC
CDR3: CASSQVAGTGVYGYTF

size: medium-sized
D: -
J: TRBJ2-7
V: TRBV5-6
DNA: TGTGCCAGCACCGAAATTTCCTCTGCCGAGCAGTACTTC
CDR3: CASTEISSAEQYF

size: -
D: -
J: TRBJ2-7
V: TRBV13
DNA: TGTGCCAGCAGCCTGACACTAAGCTCCTACGAGCAGTACTTC
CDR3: CASSLTLSSYEQYF

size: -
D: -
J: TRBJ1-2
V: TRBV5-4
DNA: TGTGCCAGCAGCATAAGTTATAACTATGGCTACACCTTC
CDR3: CASSISYNYGYTF

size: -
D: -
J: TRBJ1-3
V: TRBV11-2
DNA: TGTGCCAGCAGCTTAGAAAGGGGGGTATCTGGAAACACCATATATTTT
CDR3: CASSLERGVSGNTIYF

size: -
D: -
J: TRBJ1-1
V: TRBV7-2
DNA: TGTGCCAGCAGCTCCCTCAAGGGCACTGAAGCTTTCTTT
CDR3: CASSSLKGTEAFF

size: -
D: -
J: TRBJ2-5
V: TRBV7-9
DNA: TGTGCCAGCAGCTTAGTCGAGGGTCCAGAGACCCAGTACTTC
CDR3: CASSLVEGPETQYF

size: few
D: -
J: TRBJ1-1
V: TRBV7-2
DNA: TGTGCCAGCAGCTTTCATCAGACGGCACCTCAAGCTTTCTTT
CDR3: CASSFHQTAPQAFF